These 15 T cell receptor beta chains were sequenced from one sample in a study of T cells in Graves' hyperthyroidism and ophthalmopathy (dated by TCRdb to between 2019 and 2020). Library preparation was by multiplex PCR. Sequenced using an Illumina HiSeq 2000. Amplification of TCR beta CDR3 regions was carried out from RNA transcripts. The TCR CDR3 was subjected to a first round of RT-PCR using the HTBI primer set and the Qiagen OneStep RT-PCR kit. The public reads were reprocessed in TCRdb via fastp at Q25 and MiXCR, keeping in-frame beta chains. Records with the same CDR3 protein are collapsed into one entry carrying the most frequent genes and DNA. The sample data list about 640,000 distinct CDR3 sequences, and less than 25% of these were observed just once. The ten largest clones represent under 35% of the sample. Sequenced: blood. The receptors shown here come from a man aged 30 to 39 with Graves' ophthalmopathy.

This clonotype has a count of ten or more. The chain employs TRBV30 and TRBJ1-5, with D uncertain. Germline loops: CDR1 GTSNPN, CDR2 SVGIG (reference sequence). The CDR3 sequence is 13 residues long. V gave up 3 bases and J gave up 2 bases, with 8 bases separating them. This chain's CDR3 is CAWSNGRNQPQHF. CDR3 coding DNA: TGTGCCTGGAGCAACGGACGCAATCAGCCCCAGCATTTT.

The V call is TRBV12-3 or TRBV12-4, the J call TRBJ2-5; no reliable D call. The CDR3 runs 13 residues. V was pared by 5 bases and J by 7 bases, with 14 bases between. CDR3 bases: TGTGCCAGCAGTGCGGACCTCCGGTGGACCCAGTACTTC. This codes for CASSADLRWTQYF.

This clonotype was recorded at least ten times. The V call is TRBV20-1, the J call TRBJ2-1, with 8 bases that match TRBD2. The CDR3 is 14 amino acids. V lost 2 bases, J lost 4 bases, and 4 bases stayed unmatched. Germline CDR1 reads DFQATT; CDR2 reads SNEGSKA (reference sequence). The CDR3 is CSARQLAAYNEQFF. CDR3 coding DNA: TGCAGTGCTAGACAACTAGCGGCTTACAATGAGCAGTTCTTC.

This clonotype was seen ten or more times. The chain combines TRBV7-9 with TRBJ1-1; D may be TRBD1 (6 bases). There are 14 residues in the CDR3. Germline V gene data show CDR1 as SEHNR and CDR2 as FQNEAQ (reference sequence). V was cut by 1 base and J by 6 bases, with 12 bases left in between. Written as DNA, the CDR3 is TGTGCCAGCAGCTTAGGTGGACAGACCGCTGAAGCTTTCTTT. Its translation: CASSLGGQTAEAFF.

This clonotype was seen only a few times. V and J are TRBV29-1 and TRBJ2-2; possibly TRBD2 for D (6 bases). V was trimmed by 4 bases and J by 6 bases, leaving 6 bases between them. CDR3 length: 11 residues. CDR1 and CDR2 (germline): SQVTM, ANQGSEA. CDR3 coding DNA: TGCAGCGTTGGACTAGCCGGGGAGCTGTTTTTT. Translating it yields CSVGLAGELFF.

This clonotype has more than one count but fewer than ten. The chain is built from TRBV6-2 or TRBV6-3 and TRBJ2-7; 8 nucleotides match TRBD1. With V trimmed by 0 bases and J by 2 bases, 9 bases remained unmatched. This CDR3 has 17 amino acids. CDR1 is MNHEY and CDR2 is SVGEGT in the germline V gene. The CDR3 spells CASSYSKVDRAAYEQYF. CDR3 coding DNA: TGTGCCAGCAGTTACTCGAAGGTGGACAGGGCCGCCTACGAGCAGTACTTC.

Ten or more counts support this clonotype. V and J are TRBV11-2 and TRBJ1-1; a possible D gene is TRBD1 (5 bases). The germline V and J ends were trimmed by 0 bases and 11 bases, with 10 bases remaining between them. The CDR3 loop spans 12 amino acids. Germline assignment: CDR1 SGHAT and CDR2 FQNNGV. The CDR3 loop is CASSLDGTDAFF. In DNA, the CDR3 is TGTGCCAGCAGCTTAGATGGGACGGATGCTTTCTTT.

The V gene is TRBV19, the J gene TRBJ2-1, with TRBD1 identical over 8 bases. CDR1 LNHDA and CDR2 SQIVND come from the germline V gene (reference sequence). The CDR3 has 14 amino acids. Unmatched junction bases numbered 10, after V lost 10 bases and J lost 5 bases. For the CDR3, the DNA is TGTGCCACCTCATTGACAGGGGACCACAATGAGCAGTTCTTC. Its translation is CATSLTGDHNEQFF.

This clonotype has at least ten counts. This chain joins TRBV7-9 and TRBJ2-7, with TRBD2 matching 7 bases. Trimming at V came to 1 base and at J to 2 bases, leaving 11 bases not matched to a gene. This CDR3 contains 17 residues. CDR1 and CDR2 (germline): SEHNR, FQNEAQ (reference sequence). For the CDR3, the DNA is TGTGCCAGCAGCTTAGTTACTGTCCCTAGCGGCCCCTACGAGCAGTACTTC. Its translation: CASSLVTVPSGPYEQYF.

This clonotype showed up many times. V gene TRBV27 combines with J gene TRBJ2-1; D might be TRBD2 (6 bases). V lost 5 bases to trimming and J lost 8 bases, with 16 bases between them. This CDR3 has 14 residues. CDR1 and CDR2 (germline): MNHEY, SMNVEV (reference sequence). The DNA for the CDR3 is TGTGCCAGCAGTATCTTGACTAGTATCCATGAGCAGTTCTTC. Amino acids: CASSILTSIHEQFF.

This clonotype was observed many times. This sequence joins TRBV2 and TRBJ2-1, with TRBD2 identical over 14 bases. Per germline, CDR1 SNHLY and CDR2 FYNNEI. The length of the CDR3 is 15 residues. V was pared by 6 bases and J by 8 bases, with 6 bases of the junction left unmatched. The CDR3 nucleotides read TGTGCCAGCAGGCAGGGACTAGCGGGAGTTGATGAGCAGTTCTTC. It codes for CASRQGLAGVDEQFF.

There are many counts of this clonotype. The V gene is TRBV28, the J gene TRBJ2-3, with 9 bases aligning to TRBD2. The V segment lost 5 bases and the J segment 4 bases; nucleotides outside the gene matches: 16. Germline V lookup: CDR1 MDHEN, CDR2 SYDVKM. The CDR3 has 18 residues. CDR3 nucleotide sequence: TGTGCCAGCAGTACACCCCGGTTGGTAGCGGGAGCTTCAGATACGCAGTATTTT. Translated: CASSTPRLVAGASDTQYF.

This CDR3 reads CASSLDEPGAGYLSYEQYF. The DNA of the CDR3 is TGTGCCAGCAGCTTAGACGAACCTGGGGCGGGATACCTTTCCTACGAGCAGTACTTC. The J gene is TRBJ2-7, the V gene TRBV7-6; D is perhaps TRBD2 (6 bases). The germline V and J ends were trimmed by 1 base and 1 base, with 23 bases remaining between them. The germline gives CDR1 SGHVS, CDR2 FNYEAQ. This CDR3 region has 19 residues.

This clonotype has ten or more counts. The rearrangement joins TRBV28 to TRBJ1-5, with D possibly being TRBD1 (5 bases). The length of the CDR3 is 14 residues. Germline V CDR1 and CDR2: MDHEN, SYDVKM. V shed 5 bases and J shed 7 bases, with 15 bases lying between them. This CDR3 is CASSPRQSHQPQHF. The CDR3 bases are TGTGCCAGCAGTCCAAGACAGTCCCACCAGCCCCAGCATTTT.

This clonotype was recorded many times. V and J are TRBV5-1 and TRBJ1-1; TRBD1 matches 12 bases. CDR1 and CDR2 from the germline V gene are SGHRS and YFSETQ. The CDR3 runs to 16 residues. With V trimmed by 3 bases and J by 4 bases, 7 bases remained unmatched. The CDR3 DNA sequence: TGCGCCAGCAGCTCCGGGACAGGGGGCGCGGGCACTGAAGCTTTCTTT. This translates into CASSSGTGGAGTEAFF.